What follows are 7 T cell receptor beta chains derived from one specimen sequenced in a study of blood T cell repertoires in COVID-19. Sequenced by immunoSEQ multiplex PCR; TCRdb stores in-frame clones only, minus some. The table has 240,000 or so clones, 88% seen once. Sequenced sample: peripheral blood. These receptor sequences come from a woman aged 40 to 55 who had recovered from COVID-19.

This rearrangement joins TRBV25-1 to TRBJ2-7; TRBD2 matches 7 bases. The trim removed 2 bases at V and 7 bases at J, leaving 11 bases unmatched. The CDR3 runs 15 residues. CDR1 and CDR2 from the germline V gene are MGHDK and SYGVNS. CDR3 amino acids: CASSEPGLDLGEQYF. The DNA for the CDR3 is TGTGCCAGCAGTGAACCCGGACTAGACCTGGGGGAGCAGTACTTC.

The rearrangement links TRBV6-2 or TRBV6-3 to TRBJ1-5; D gene ambiguous. Germline V gene sequence: CDR1 MNHEY, CDR2 SVGEGT. V shed 2 bases and J shed 7 bases, with 15 bases lying between them. The CDR3 has 15 amino acids. CDR3 protein: CASSYRQTRGQPQHF. The CDR3 nucleotides read TGTGCCAGCAGTTACCGGCAAACTCGAGGGCAGCCCCAGCATTTT.

The chain joins TRBV19 to TRBJ1-2, with TRBD1 matching 7 bases. Trimming removed 11 bases from V and 4 bases from J; junction bases left unmatched: 10. Germline CDR1 and CDR2: LNHDA and SQIVND (reference sequence). The CDR3 has 13 residues. This CDR3 is CASGGQAGYGYTF. CDR3 in DNA: TGTGCCTCAGGGGGGCAGGCGGGCTATGGCTACACCTTC.

Comments on this clone: The same CDR3 also results from other DNA sequences found in this sample. The chain is built from TRBV6-2 or TRBV6-3 and TRBJ1-1, with D perhaps matching TRBD1 (5 bases). The V gene's germline CDR1 is MNHEY and CDR2 SVGEGT. The V and J ends lost 0 bases and 5 bases respectively, with 10 bases between them. The CDR3 consists of 14 residues. CDR3 sequence reads: CASSYSGRGTEAFF. CDR3 nucleotide sequence: TGTGCCAGCAGTTACTCGGGGAGGGGTACTGAAGCTTTCTTT.

A single count supports this clone. The genes are TRBV9 and TRBJ1-4; 8 positions match TRBD1. This CDR3 contains 17 residues. Germline trimming cut 3 bases from V and 0 bases from J; bases unmatched to any gene: 7. The germline CDR1 and CDR2 sequences are SGDLS and YYNGEE. The CDR3 loop reads CASSARDRLTTNEKLFF. The CDR3 bases are TGTGCCAGCAGCGCCCGGGACAGGCTCACAACTAATGAAAAACTGTTTTTT.

This chain links TRBV19 with TRBJ1-1, with unresolved D. CDR1 and CDR2 from the germline V gene are LNHDA and SQIVND (reference sequence). V shed 9 bases and J shed 2 bases, with 10 bases lying between them. CDR3 length equals 12 residues. The CDR3 here is CASRTRNTEAFF. The CDR3 DNA sequence: TGTGCCAGCCGTACAAGAAACACTGAAGCTTTCTTT.

This chain links TRBV6-2 or TRBV6-3 with TRBJ1-5; D might be TRBD1 (5 bases). This CDR3 region has 16 residues. The germline CDR1 and CDR2 sequences are MNHEY and SVGEGT. Between the trimmed V and J ends, which lost 4 bases and 4 bases, there was a span of 17 bases. In DNA form, the CDR3 reads TGTGCCAGCAGTTCTCCCCCCGGGGGGGGAAATCAGCCCCAGCATTTT. Translated, it gives CASSSPPGGGNQPQHF.